These 15 T cell receptor beta chains came from one sample sequenced in a study of blood T cell repertoires in COVID-19. Data came from immunoSEQ multiplex PCR; TCRdb stores just in-frame clones and leaves some out. This table has approximately 360,000 clones, around 87% appearing once. Material: PBMCs or T cells enriched from blood (not recorded which). The receptors here all came from a man in his forties or fifties in a cohort exposed to, infected with or recovered from COVID-19 (not recorded which).

This clone was found once. V is TRBV28 and J is TRBJ2-5, with a possible D match to TRBD2 (6 bases). This CDR3 has 14 residues. V was pared by 11 bases and J by 0 bases, with 16 bases between. Germline V CDR1 and CDR2: MDHEN, SYDVKM. The DNA for the CDR3 is TGTGCCGCCGGCACGGGCGGGAACCAAGAGACCCAGTACTTC. This codes for CAAGTGGNQETQYF.

This sequence joins TRBV3-1 (or the pseudogene TRBV3-2) and TRBJ2-1, with D tentatively TRBD2 (6 bases). In germline, CDR1 is LGHDT, CDR2 YNNKEL (reference sequence). V was pared by 7 bases and J by 10 bases, with 23 bases between. The CDR3 spans 15 residues. CDR3 sequence: CASTTAGGVLGEQFF. The DNA for the CDR3 is TGTGCCAGCACCACCGCTGGCGGGGTCTTAGGGGAGCAGTTCTTC.

This rearrangement joins TRBV29-1 to TRBJ1-1; 7 nucleotides match TRBD1. The CDR3 loop spans 13 amino acids. V lost 4 bases to trimming and J lost 1 base; unmatched junction nucleotides: 3. Germline CDR1 and CDR2: SQVTM and ANQGSEA. The CDR3 DNA follows: TGCAGCGTTGCGGGACAGCCGAACACTGAAGCTTTCTTT. It specifies CSVAGQPNTEAFF.

This clone has only one observation. V usage is TRBV19 and J usage is TRBJ1-5; TRBD1 aligns across 10 bases. J was trimmed by 6 bases and V by 8 bases; bases with no gene match: 10. This CDR3 has 15 residues. The germline gives CDR1 LNHDA, CDR2 SQIVND (reference sequence). The CDR3 DNA reads as TGTGCCAGTCGACCCGGGACAGGGGTTGGTCAGCCCCAGCATTTT. It codes for CASRPGTGVGQPQHF.

The J gene is TRBJ2-1, the V gene TRBV19; TRBD2 matches 10 bases. Germline CDR1 is LNHDA and CDR2 is SQIVND (reference sequence). The CDR3 runs to 17 residues. The junction had 5 bases not matched to a gene; V was cut back by 3 bases and J by 0 bases. In DNA, the CDR3 is TGTGCCAGTAGTATCGTGTCTAGCGGGAGCTCCTACAATGAGCAGTTCTTC. This encodes CASSIVSSGSSYNEQFF.

The V gene is TRBV10-3, the J gene TRBJ2-2; 13 nucleotides align to TRBD2. V shed 7 bases, J shed 5 bases, and the junction held 4 bases outside the gene matches. This CDR3 comprises 15 residues. CDR1 ENHRY and CDR2 SYGVKD come from the germline V gene. CDR3 sequence (DNA): TGTGCCATCAAGGGGACTAGCGGGAATACCGGGGAGCTGTTTTTT. This translates into CAIKGTSGNTGELFF.

This clone was seen once. The chain joins TRBV11-2 to TRBJ1-4; D gene ambiguous. The V gene lost 0 bases and the J gene lost 4 bases, with 12 bases spanning the gap. Germline V lookup: CDR1 SGHAT, CDR2 FQNNGV. The CDR3 contains 16 residues. The chain's CDR3 is CASSLDRGVFNEKLFF. The CDR3 nucleotides read TGTGCCAGCAGCTTAGATCGCGGAGTCTTTAATGAAAAACTGTTTTTT.

This clone is a singleton in its sample. The gene calls are TRBV6-5 and TRBJ1-1; no reliable D call. This CDR3 spans 11 amino acids. V lost 4 bases and J lost 10, with 10 bases in between. Germline V CDR1 and CDR2: MNHEY, SVGAGI. DNA of the CDR3: TGTGCCAGCAGTTCTCCGGTTGGAGCTTTCTTT. This sequence encodes CASSSPVGAFF.

J is TRBJ1-6 and V is TRBV14; D is unresolved. The V end lost 2 bases, the J end lost 0 bases, and 14 bases lay between the germline ends. The CDR3 is made up of 18 amino acids. CDR1 is SGHDN, CDR2 FVKESK, per germline. The CDR3 nucleotides read TGTGCCAGCAGCCAATCAATCTCGATGGCCTCCTATAATTCACCCCTCCACTTT. Translating gives CASSQSISMASYNSPLHF.

The CDR3 nucleotides read TGTGCCAGCAGTGACAACGCAGATAATTCACCCCTCCACTTT. As protein: CASSDNADNSPLHF. The gene calls are TRBV6-4 and TRBJ1-6; D not resolved. From germline, CDR1 is MRHNA and CDR2 SNTAGT. This CDR3 is 14 amino acids long. With 2 bases removed from V and 5 bases from J, the gap between germline ends came to 7 bases.

The chain uses TRBV5-1 and TRBJ1-1; no reliable D call. Germline-derived CDR1 and CDR2 are SGHRS and YFSETQ. There are 14 residues in the CDR3. Deletions cut 4 bases from V and 1 base from J, with 11 bases between. CDR3 sequence reads: CASSPNTENTEAFF. The CDR3 region has the DNA TGCGCCAGCAGCCCCAATACAGAGAACACTGAAGCTTTCTTT.

The rearrangement joins TRBV2 to TRBJ2-7; maybe TRBD1 (6 bases). The germline V gene encodes CDR1 SNHLY and CDR2 FYNNEI. V dropped 3 bases and J dropped 6 bases, with 6 bases sitting between them. The CDR3 runs to 11 residues. The CDR3 here is CASSDRGEQYF. The CDR3 nucleotides read TGTGCCAGCAGTGACAGGGGCGAGCAGTACTTC.

The rearrangement links TRBV18 to TRBJ2-3, with D unclear. This CDR3 has 15 amino acids. Germline V lookup: CDR1 KGHSH, CDR2 LQKENI. Trimming took 1 base from V and 2 from J, leaving 10 bases between them. The CDR3 DNA follows: TGTGCCAGCTCACCACGAGGAATGATCACAGATACGCAGTATTTT. It translates to CASSPRGMITDTQYF.

This chain uses TRBV6-5 with TRBJ1-5, with 9 nucleotides matching TRBD1. Germline loops: CDR1 MNHEY, CDR2 SVGAGI. CDR3 length: 15 amino acids. Unmatched junction bases numbered 10, after V lost 6 bases and J lost 7 bases. CDR3 sequence (DNA): TGTGCCAGCAGGTTTCCGGACAGGGGCGGGCAGCCCCAGCATTTT. This encodes CASRFPDRGGQPQHF.

The chain joins TRBV5-1 to TRBJ1-1; 7 bases line up with TRBD1. This CDR3 contains 14 residues. CDR1 and CDR2 (germline): SGHRS, YFSETQ. J gave up 5 bases and V 3 bases, and 7 bases lay outside the gene matches. The CDR3: CASSWGTEGTEAFF. The CDR3 bases are TGCGCCAGCAGCTGGGGGACAGAGGGAACTGAAGCTTTCTTT.